This TCR beta chain was captured by sequencing in a study of blood T cell repertoires in COVID-19 (dated by TCRdb to 2018 to 2020). Broadly, across the study: Collaborator samples came from the United States, Italy and Spain and covered acute and convalescent phases of COVID-19. The prospective study material was composed of cDNA or gDNA derived from T cells, B-cell-depleted T cells, or PBMCs. The dataset comprised deeply sampled blood TCRbeta repertoires from subjects exposed to, actively infected with, or recovered from COVID-19. The repertoires were made available in a free public database intended to serve as a resource for research on the immune response to SARS-CoV-2. The samples were drawn from two sources: the first 160 participants of the ongoing ImmuneRACE study, and 1,000 to 1,500 subjects contributed by 6 global collaborators. The sample metadata nearly always contained a de-identified subject ID, COVID-19 status, age in years and sex. Where available, HLA class I and class II types were taken from metadata supplied by the sample provider and were not determined by assay-based typing. Paper-wide results and their limitations: Clinical and demographic metadata were provided uncurated, with the amount varying by source and participant.

Worth noting for this clone: What this receptor recognizes is not known. No much larger clone exists at a distance of one base, and base qualities are not known.

TCRbeta CDR3 regions were amplified from genomic DNA using the immunoSEQ Assay, a bias-controlled multiplex PCR. Per the authors' processing: Nucleated cell counts per sample were estimated from amplification of reference gene primers within the assay. To quantify the absolute abundance of each unique TCRbeta CDR3 rearrangement, sequence reads were collapsed and filtered. For each sample, productive Simpson clonality was calculated as the square root of Simpson's diversity index over productive rearrangements. The source is immuneACCESS, and TCRdb retained only in-frame sequences with V and J called. Part of the clones is not carried over; for the studies checked, unresolved V genes explain less than half of this, and the remainder is unexplained. V, J and clone size derive from that table, while D and trimming were established from the DNA sequence. The sample table lists some 190,000 clones, about 83% of them with a count of one. The leading ten clones occupy around 6% of the sample.

The CDR3 sequence holds 17 residues, the cysteine and phenylalanine included. This entry keeps only the CDR3 DNA: 51 bases, framed from base 1. The CDR1 and CDR2 encoded by the germline V gene are SNHLY and FYNNEI. V lost 10 bases and J lost 3 bases, and the count of bases not matched to a germline gene is 15. Participants in the prospective study were aged roughly 18 to 90 years, lived in some 24 United States geographic areas, and enrolled through a virtual design. In the prospective study, participants were assigned to cohorts based on the clinical history participants reported in a screening survey and a study questionnaire. In the prospective study, mobile phlebotomists collected whole blood, serum and a nasopharyngeal or oropharyngeal swab from each participant. Additional blood draws and questionnaires over an approximately two-month period could optionally be provided by prospective study participants. Before DNA extraction, prospective study blood samples were shipped either frozen or at room temperature.

The chain uses TRBV2 and TRBJ1-3, with 10 bases matching TRBD1. The sequence was obtained from a man aged 40-49 years with acute COVID-19. The specimen was PBMCs or T cells enriched from blood (not recorded which). CDR3 protein: CATFATGTGVVGNTIYF. The DNA reads TGTGCCACCTTTGCAACCGGGACAGGGGTTGTTGGAAACACCATATATTTT.